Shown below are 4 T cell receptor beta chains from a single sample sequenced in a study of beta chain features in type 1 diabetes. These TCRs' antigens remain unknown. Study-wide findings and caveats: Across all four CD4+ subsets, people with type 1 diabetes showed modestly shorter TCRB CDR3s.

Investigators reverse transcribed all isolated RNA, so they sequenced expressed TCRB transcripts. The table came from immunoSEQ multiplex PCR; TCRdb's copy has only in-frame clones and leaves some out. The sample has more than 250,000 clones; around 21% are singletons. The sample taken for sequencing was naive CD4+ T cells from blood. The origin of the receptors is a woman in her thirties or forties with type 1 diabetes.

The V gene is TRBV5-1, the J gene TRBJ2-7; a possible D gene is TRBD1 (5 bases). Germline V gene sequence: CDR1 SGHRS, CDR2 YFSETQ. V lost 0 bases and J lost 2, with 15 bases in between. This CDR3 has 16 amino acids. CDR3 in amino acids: CASSLEMSPGTYEQYF. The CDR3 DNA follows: TGCGCCAGCAGCTTGGAGATGAGTCCAGGGACCTACGAGCAGTACTTC.

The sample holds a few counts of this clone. In nucleotides, the CDR3 is TGTGCCTGGAGATCCCCCGGGGGGGCCTCGCCCCAGCATTTT. This sequence encodes CAWRSPGGASPQHF. The chain combines TRBV30 with TRBJ1-5; a possible D gene is TRBD1 (6 bases). Trimming pared 3 bases from V and 9 bases from J, leaving 18 bases between. This CDR3 is built from 14 residues. The germline V gene has CDR1 GTSNPN and CDR2 SVGIG (reference sequence).

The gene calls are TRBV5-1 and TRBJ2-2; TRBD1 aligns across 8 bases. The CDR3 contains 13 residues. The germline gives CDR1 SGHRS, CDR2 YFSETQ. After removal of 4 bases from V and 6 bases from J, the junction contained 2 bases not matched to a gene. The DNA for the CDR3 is TGCGCCAGCAGCAGGGGACAGGCCGGGGAGCTGTTTTTT. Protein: CASSRGQAGELFF. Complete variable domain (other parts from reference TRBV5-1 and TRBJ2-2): KAGVTQTPRYLIKTRGQQVTLSCSPISGHRSVSWYQQTPGQGLQFLFEYFSETQRNKGNFPGRFSGRQFSNSRSEMNVSTLELGDSALYLCASSRGQAGELFFGEGSRLTVL.

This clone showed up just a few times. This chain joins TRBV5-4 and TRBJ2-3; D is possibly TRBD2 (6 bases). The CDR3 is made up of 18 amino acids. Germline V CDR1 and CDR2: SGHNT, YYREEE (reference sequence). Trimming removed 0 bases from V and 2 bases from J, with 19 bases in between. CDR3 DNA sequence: TGTGCCAGCAGCTTGGGCCTCCTGGGACTTGATGTCACAGATACGCAGTATTTT. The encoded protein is CASSLGLLGLDVTDTQYF.